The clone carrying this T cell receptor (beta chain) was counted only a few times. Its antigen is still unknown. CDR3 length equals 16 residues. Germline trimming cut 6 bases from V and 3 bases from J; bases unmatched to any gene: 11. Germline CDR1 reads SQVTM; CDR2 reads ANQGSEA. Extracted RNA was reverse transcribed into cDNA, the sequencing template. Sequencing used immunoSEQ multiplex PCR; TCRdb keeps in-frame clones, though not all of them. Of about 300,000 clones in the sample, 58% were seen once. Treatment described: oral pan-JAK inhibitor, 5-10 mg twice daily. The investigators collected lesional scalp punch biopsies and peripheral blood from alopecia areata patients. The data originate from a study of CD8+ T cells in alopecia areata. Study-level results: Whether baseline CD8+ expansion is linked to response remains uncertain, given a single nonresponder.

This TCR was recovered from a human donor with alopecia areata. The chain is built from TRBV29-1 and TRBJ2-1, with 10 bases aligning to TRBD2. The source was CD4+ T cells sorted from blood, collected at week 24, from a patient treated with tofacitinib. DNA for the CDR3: TGCAGCGTCGAGCCCCCCAGCGGGGGGGTCTACAATGAGCAGTTCTTC. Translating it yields CSVEPPSGGVYNEQFF.